This passage covers 9 T cell receptor beta chains from one sample sequenced in a study of blood T cell repertoires in COVID-19. Data came from immunoSEQ multiplex PCR; TCRdb stores just in-frame clones and leaves some out. The table records 50,000 to 65,000 clones, 84% of them present only once. Sequenced material: peripheral blood. These TCRs come from a man between 60 and 75 years old with COVID-19, enrolled during active disease.

The V and J genes are TRBV19 and TRBJ2-5; TRBD2 is a possible D gene (5 bases). Germline assignment: CDR1 LNHDA and CDR2 SQIVND (reference sequence). V was clipped by 3 bases and J by 8 bases, with 22 bases between them. The CDR3 has 16 amino acids. The CDR3 DNA follows: TGTGCCAGTAGTATCCCCCGGGGTTTGGGCATGGGAACCCAGTACTTC. Its translation: CASSIPRGLGMGTQYF.

The chain carries TRBV6-1 and TRBJ2-5; 8 nucleotides line up with TRBD2. The CDR3 length is 16 residues. Per germline, CDR1 MNHNS and CDR2 SASEGT. Trimming cost V 4 bases and J 2 bases; bases outside gene matches: 9. The DNA for the CDR3 is TGTGCCAGCAGTGCCGGGGGGGCGGGGGAACAAGAGACCCAGTACTTC. It codes for CASSAGGAGEQETQYF.

V is TRBV7-2 and J is TRBJ2-3, with D tentatively TRBD2 (7 bases). Germline values: CDR1 SGHTA, CDR2 FQGNSA. Trimming stripped 5 bases from V and 8 bases from J, with 17 bases between. The CDR3 spans 14 residues. CDR3 loop: CASSQDWEGVTQYF. CDR3 DNA sequence: TGTGCCAGCAGCCAGGACTGGGAGGGGGTTACGCAGTATTTT.

The gene calls are TRBV13 and TRBJ1-3, with a weak D call TRBD1 (5 bases). CDR1 is PRHDT and CDR2 is FYEKMQ in the germline V gene (reference sequence). V dropped 0 bases and J dropped 4 bases, with 10 bases sitting between them. The CDR3 length is 15 residues. The CDR3 sequence is CASSLGPGEGNTIYF. CDR3 DNA: TGTGCCAGCAGCTTAGGCCCGGGGGAAGGAAACACCATATATTTT.

A note on this clone: This sample includes further DNA sequences coding for the same CDR3. The genes are TRBV6-1 and TRBJ1-1; weak D call: TRBD1 (5 bases). This CDR3 comprises 13 residues. Germline CDR1 and CDR2: MNHNS and SASEGT. Trimming stripped 3 bases from V and 3 bases from J, with 8 bases between. CDR3 loop: CASSEGGDTEAFF. The CDR3 bases are TGTGCCAGCAGTGAGGGAGGGGACACTGAAGCTTTCTTT.

This rearrangement joins TRBV5-1 to TRBJ2-5; 8 nucleotides agree with TRBD1. V shed 4 bases, J shed 3 bases, and the junction held 5 bases outside the gene matches. Germline CDR1 SGHRS, CDR2 YFSETQ. The CDR3 length is 14 residues. CDR3 DNA sequence: TGCGCCAGCAGCCCATACAGGGGGGAAGAGACCCAGTACTTC. Protein: CASSPYRGEETQYF.

The V call is TRBV7-2, the J call TRBJ1-2; 10 bases are shared with TRBD1. The CDR3 sequence is 14 residues long. Germline CDR1 SGHTA, CDR2 FQGNSA. Germline trimming cut 10 bases from V and 0 bases from J; bases unmatched to any gene: 5. CDR3 bases: TGTGCCAACGGGGGGACAGGGGCTAACTATGGCTACACCTTC. Protein: CANGGTGANYGYTF.

The genes are TRBV10-3 and TRBJ2-3, with 8 bases that match TRBD2. The CDR3 covers 16 residues. The V and J ends lost 3 bases and 2 bases, in that order; junction bases with no gene match: 7. Germline loops: CDR1 ENHRY, CDR2 SYGVKD. CDR3 sequence (DNA): TGTGCCATCAGTGACGAGCGGGGGAGCACCACAGATACGCAGTATTTT. Amino acid sequence: CAISDERGSTTDTQYF.

The genes are TRBV28 and TRBJ2-3; the D gene is possibly TRBD1 (5 bases). The CDR3 covers 13 residues. Germline V lookup: CDR1 MDHEN, CDR2 SYDVKM. V was trimmed by 9 bases and J by 4 bases, leaving 14 bases between them. The CDR3 DNA is TGTGCCAGGCCTTGGGGCCTCTCAGATACGCAGTATTTT. Translated: CARPWGLSDTQYF.